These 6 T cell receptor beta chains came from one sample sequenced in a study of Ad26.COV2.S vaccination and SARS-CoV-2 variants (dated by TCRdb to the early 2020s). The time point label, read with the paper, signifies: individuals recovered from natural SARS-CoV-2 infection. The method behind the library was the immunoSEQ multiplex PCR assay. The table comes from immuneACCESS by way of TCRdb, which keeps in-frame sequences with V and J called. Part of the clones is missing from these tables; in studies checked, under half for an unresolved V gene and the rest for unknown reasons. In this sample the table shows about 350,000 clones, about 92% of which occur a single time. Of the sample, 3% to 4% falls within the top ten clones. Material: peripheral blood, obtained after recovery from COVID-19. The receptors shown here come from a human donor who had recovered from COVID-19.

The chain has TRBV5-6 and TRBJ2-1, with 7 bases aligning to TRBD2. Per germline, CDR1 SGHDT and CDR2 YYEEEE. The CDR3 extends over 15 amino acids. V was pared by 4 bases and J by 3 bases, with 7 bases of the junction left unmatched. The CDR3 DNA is TGTGCCAGCAGCGTCGGCGGGAGAGTCTACAATGAGCAGTTCTTC. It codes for CASSVGGRVYNEQFF.

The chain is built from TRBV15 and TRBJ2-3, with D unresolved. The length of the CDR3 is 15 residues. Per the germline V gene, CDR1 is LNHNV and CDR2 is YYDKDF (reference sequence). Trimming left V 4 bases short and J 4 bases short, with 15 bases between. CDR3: CATSILPGRADTQYF. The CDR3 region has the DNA TGTGCCACCAGCATCCTTCCGGGTAGGGCAGATACGCAGTATTTT.

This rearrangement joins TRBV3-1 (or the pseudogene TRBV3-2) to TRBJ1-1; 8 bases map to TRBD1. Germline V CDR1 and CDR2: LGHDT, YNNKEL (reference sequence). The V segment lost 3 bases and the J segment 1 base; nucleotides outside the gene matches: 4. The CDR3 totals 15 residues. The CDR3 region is CASSQQDRANTEAFF. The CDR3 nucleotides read TGTGCCAGCAGCCAGCAGGACAGGGCGAACACTGAAGCTTTCTTT.

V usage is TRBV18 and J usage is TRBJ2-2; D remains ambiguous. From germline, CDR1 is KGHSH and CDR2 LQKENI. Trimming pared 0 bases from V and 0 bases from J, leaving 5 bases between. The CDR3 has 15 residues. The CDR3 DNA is TGTGCCAGCTCACCACCGGCACCGAACACCGGGGAGCTGTTTTTT. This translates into CASSPPAPNTGELFF.

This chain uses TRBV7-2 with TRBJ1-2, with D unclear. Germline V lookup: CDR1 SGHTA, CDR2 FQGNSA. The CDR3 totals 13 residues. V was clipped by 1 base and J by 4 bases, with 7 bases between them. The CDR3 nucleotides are TGTGCCAGCAGCTTAGACTCGGGCTATGGCTACACCTTC. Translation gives CASSLDSGYGYTF.

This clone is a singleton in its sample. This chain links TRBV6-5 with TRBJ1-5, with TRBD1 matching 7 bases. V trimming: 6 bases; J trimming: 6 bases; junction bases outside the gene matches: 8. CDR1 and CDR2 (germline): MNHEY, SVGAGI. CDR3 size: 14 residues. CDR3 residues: CASRNRQGGQPQHF. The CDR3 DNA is TGTGCCAGCAGGAACAGACAGGGCGGTCAGCCCCAGCATTTT.